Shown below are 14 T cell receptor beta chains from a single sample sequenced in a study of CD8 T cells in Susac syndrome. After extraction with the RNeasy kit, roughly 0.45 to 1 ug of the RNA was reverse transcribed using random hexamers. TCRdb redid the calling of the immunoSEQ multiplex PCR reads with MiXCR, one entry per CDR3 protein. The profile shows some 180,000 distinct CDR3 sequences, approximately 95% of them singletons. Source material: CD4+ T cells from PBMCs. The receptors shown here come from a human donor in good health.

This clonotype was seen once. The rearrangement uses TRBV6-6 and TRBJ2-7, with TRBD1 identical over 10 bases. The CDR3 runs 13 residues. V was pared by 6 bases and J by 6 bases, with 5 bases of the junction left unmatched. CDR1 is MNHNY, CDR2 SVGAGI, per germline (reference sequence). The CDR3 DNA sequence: TGTGCCAGCAGCAGTGACAGGGGGCTCGAGCAGTACTTC. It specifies CASSSDRGLEQYF.

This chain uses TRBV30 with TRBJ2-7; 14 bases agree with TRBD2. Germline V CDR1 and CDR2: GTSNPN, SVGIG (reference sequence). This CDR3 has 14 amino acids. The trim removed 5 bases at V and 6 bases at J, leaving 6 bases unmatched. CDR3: CAWVGLAGAGEQYF. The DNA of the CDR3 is TGTGCCTGGGTGGGACTAGCGGGAGCGGGCGAGCAGTACTTC.

Here the CDR3 DNA reads TGTGCCAGCAGTTTTGGGGGGCTCAACTATGGCTACACCTTC. It translates to CASSFGGLNYGYTF. This chain links TRBV7-8 with TRBJ1-2; D perhaps matches TRBD1 (6 bases). The CDR3 totals 14 residues. Trimming shortened V by 6 bases and J by 2 bases, and 13 bases separated the two germline ends. The germline gives CDR1 SGHVS, CDR2 FQNEAQ. The whole variable domain, filled in from reference TRBV7-8 and TRBJ1-2, reads GAGVSQSPRYKVAKRGQDVALRCDPISGHVSLFWYQQALGQGPEFLTYFQNEAQLDKSGLPSDRFFAERPEGSVSTLKIQRTQQEDSAVYLCASSFGGLNYGYTFGSGTRLTVV.

Here the CDR3 DNA reads TGTGCCAGCAGTTTCTTCACTGAAGCTTTCTTT. Translation gives CASSFFTEAFF. The chain combines TRBV28 with TRBJ1-1, with no clear D. This CDR3 is built from 11 residues. V lost 3 bases and J 4 bases, leaving 3 bases between the germline ends. Germline CDR1 is MDHEN and CDR2 is SYDVKM.

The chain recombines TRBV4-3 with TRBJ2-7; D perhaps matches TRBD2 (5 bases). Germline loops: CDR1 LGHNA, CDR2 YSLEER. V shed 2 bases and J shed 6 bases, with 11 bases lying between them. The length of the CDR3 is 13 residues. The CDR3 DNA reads TGCGCCAGCAGCCAACTAGCTTGGGCCGAGCAGTACTTC. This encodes CASSQLAWAEQYF.

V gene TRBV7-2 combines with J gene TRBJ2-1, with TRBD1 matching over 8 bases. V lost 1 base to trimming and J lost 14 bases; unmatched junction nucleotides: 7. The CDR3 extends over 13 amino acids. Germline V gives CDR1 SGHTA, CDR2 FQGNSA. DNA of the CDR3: TGTGCCAGCAGCTTAGGAGAAGGACAGGGAAAGTTCTTC. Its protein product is CASSLGEGQGKFF.

CDR3 region: CSARVRGLAGGGELFF. The CDR3 DNA reads TGCAGTGCTAGAGTTCGGGGACTAGCGGGTGGCGGGGAGCTGTTTTTT. The chain recombines TRBV20-1 with TRBJ2-2, with 12 bases that match TRBD2. V lost 1 base, J lost 7 bases, and 7 bases stayed unmatched. The CDR3 consists of 16 residues. Germline V gene data show CDR1 as DFQATT and CDR2 as SNEGSKA (reference sequence).

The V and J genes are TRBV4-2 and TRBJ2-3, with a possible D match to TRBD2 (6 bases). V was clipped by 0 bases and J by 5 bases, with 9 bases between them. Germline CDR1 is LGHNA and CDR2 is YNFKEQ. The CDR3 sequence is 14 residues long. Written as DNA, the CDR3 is TGTGCCAGCAGCCAAGACGCAGCGGGAGATACGCAGTATTTT. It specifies CASSQDAAGDTQYF.

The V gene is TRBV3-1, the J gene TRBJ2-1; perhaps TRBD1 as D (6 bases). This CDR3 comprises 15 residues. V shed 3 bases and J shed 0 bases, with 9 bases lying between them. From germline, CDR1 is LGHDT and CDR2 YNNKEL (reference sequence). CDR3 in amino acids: CASSHYRVSYNEQFF. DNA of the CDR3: TGTGCCAGCAGCCATTACAGGGTCTCCTACAATGAGCAGTTCTTC.

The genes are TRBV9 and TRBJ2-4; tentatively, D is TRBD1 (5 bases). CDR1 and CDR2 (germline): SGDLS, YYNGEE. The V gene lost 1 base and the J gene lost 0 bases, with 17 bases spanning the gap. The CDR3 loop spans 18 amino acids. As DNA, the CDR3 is TGTGCCAGCAGCGTAAAGGGCTGGAACAGGATAGCCAAAAACATTCAGTACTTC. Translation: CASSVKGWNRIAKNIQYF.

As DNA, the CDR3 is TGTGCCAGCGGGCAACAAGAGACCCAGTACTTC. It is translated as CASGQQETQYF. This chain connects TRBV2 to TRBJ2-5; no clear D. V lost 8 bases and J lost 2, with 6 bases in between. Germline V CDR1 and CDR2: SNHLY, FYNNEI. There are 11 residues in the CDR3.

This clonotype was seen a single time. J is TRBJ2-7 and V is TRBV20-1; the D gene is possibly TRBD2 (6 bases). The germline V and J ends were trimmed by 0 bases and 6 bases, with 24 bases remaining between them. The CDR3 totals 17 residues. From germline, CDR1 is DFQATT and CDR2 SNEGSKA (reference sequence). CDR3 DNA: TGCAGTGCTAGAGAGGGGGGTTGGACTATAAGTTACGCCGAGCAGTACTTC. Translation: CSAREGGWTISYAEQYF.

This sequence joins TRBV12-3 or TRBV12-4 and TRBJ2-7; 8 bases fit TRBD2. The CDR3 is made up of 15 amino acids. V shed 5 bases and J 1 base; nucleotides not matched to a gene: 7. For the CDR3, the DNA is TGTGCCAGCAGTACTACTAGCGGAGCTTCCTACGAGCAGTACTTC. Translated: CASSTTSGASYEQYF.

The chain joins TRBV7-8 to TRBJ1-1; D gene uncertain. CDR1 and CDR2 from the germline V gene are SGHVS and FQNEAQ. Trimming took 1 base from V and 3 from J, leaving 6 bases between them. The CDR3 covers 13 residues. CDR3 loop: CASSLVEDTEAFF. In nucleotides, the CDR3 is TGTGCCAGCAGCTTAGTGGAGGACACTGAAGCTTTCTTT. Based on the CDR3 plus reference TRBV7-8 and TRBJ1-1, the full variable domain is GAGVSQSPRYKVAKRGQDVALRCDPISGHVSLFWYQQALGQGPEFLTYFQNEAQLDKSGLPSDRFFAERPEGSVSTLKIQRTQQEDSAVYLCASSLVEDTEAFFGQGTRLTVV.